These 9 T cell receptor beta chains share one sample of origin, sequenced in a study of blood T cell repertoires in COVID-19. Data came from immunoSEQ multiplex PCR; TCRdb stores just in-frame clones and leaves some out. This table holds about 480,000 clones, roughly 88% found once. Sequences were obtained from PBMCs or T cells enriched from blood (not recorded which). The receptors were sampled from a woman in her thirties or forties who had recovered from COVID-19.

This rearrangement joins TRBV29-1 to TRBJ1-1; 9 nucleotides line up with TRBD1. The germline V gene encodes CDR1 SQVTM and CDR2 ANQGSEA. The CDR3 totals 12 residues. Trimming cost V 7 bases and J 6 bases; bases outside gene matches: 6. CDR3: CSALGQGSEAFF. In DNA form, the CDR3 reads TGCAGCGCCCTGGGACAGGGCTCTGAAGCTTTCTTT. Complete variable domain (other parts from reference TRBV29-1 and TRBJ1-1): SAVISQKPSRDICQRGTSLTIQCQVDSQVTMMFWYRQQPGQSLTLIATANQGSEATYESGFVIDKFPISRPNLTFSTLTVSNMSPEDSSIYLCSALGQGSEAFFGQGTRLTVV.

CDR3 sequence reads: CASSSTGSYGYTF. CDR3 DNA sequence: TGTGCCAGCAGCTCGACCGGGTCCTATGGCTACACCTTC. V gene TRBV7-2 combines with J gene TRBJ1-2; D remains unclear. The V end was cut by 4 bases, the J end by 4 bases, with 10 bases between. The CDR3 contains 13 residues. The germline CDR1 and CDR2 sequences are SGHTA and FQGNSA.

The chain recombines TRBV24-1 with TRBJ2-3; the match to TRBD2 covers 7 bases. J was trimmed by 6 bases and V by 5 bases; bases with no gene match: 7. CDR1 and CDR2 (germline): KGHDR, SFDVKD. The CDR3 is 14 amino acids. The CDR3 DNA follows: TGTGCCACCAGTGGGCTAGCGGTGCCCGATACGCAGTATTTT. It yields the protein CATSGLAVPDTQYF.

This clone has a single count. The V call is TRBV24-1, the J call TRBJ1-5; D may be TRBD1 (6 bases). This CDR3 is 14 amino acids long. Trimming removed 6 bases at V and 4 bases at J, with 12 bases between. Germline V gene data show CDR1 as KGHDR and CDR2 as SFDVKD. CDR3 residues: CATSQDSTNQPQHF. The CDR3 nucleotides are TGTGCCACCAGTCAGGACAGCACTAATCAGCCCCAGCATTTT.

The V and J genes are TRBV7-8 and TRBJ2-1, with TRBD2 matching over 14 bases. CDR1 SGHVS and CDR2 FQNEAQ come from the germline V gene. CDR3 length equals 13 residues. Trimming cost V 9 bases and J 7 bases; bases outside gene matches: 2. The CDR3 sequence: CASGLAGGNEQFF. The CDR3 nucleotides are TGTGCCAGTGGACTAGCGGGAGGAAATGAGCAGTTCTTC.

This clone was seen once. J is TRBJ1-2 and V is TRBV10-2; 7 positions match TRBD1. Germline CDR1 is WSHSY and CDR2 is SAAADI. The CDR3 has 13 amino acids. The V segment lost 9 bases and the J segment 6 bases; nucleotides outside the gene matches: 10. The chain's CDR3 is CASCATGADGYTF. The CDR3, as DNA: TGCGCCAGTTGCGCTACAGGGGCTGATGGCTACACCTTC.

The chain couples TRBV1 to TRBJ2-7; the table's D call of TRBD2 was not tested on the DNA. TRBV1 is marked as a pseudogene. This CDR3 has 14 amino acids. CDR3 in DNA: TGCACCAGCAGCCAAGAAACTAGCGGGTACGAGCAGTACTTC. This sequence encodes CTSSQETSGYEQYF.

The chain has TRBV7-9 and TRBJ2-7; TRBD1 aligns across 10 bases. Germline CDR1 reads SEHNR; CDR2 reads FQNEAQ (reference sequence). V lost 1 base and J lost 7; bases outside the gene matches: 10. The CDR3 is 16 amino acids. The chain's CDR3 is CASSLGVGTGAREQYF. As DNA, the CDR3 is TGTGCCAGCAGCTTAGGAGTCGGGACAGGGGCACGGGAGCAGTACTTC. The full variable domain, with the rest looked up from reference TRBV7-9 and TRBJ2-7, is DTGVSQNPRHKITKRGQNVTFRCDPISEHNRLYWYRQTLGQGPEFLTYFQNEAQLEKSRLLSDRFSAERPKGSFSTLEIQRTEQGDSAMYLCASSLGVGTGAREQYFGPGTRLTVT.

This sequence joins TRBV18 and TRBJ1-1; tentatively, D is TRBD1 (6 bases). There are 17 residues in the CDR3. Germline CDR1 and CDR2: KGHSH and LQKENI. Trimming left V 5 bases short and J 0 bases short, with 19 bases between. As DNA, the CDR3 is TGTGCCAGCTCAGGTTTACAGGGAATGGGGATGAACACTGAAGCTTTCTTT. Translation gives CASSGLQGMGMNTEAFF.